This T cell receptor beta chain was profiled in a study of blood T cell repertoires in COVID-19 (dated by TCRdb to between 2020 and 2021). Context from the whole study: Samples covering the acute and convalescent phases of COVID-19 were provided by collaborators in the United States, Italy and Spain. The prospective study material was composed of cDNA or gDNA derived from T cells, B-cell-depleted T cells, or PBMCs. The dataset comprised deeply sampled blood TCRbeta repertoires from subjects exposed to, actively infected with, or recovered from COVID-19. The repertoires were released in a freely available public database meant as a resource for research on the immune response to SARS-CoV-2. The samples were drawn from the first 160 participants of the ongoing ImmuneRACE study and from some 1,300 subjects provided by 6 global collaborators. The sample metadata nearly always contained a de-identified subject ID, COVID-19 status, age in years and sex. Where HLA class I and class II types were available, the types were taken from metadata supplied by the sample provider, not from assay-based typing.

A note on this clone: Its antigen is unknown. No per-base quality is available; no much larger clone lies one base away.

General study outcomes and caveats: Clinical and demographic metadata were provided uncurated, with the amount varying by source and participant.

Whole blood was collected in K2EDTA tubes by collaborating institutions according to the institutions' own protocols. For TCRbeta analysis, collaborators shipped samples in one of three forms: frozen whole blood, isolated PBMCs, or DNA extracted from either of those sample types. At the junction V is shortened by 4 bases and J by 2 bases; bases outside the gene matches: 3. The CDR3 sequence holds 14 residues, the cysteine and phenylalanine included. Only the CDR3 region is kept as DNA, spanning 42 bases read in frame from base 1. CDR1 and CDR2 were assigned from the germline V gene as SGHRS and YFSETQ. TCRbeta CDR3 regions were amplified from genomic DNA using the immunoSEQ Assay, a bias-controlled multiplex PCR. On the study's bioinformatics: Nucleated cell counts per sample were estimated from amplification of reference gene primers within the assay. To quantify the absolute abundance of each unique TCRbeta CDR3 rearrangement, sequence reads were collapsed and filtered. Productive Simpson clonality was computed per sample as the square root of Simpson's diversity index over productive rearrangements. Entries here come from immuneACCESS through TCRdb and include only in-frame sequences with V and J called. Some clones fail to appear in such tables; in the studies checked, an unresolved V gene covers under half of the shortfall, and the cause of the remainder is unknown. The D gene and trimming were derived from the DNA, and the V and J assignments and clone size from that table. Counted in this sample were roughly 38,000 clones; over 70% of them appeared once. 25% to 30% of the sample lies in the top ten.

The sequence was obtained from an elderly man with active or convalescent COVID-19. Rearrangement joined TRBV5-1 to TRBJ1-2, and 9 bases in between align with TRBD1. Sequenced input: peripheral blood. The sequence in DNA is TGCGCCAGCAGCGGACAGGGGTCGAACTATGGCTACACCTTC. This translates into CASSGQGSNYGYTF. The variable domain in full, with residues beyond the CDR3 obtained from the reference TRBV5-1 and TRBJ1-2 genes, is KAGVTQTPRYLIKTRGQQVTLSCSPISGHRSVSWYQQTPGQGLQFLFEYFSETQRNKGNFPGRFSGRQFSNSRSEMNVSTLELGDSALYLCASSGQGSNYGYTFGSGTRLTVV.